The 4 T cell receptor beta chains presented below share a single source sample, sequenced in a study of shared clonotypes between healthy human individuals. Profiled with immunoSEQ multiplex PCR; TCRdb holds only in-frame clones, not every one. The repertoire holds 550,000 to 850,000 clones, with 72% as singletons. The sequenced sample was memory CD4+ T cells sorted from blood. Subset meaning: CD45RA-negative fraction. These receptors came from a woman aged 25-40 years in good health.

The DNA for the CDR3 is TGTGCCAGCAGATTGGACGGTAGAAATCAGCCCCAGCATTTT. This encodes CASRLDGRNQPQHF. V and J are TRBV7-9 and TRBJ1-5; no clear D. CDR1 is SEHNR and CDR2 is FQNEAQ in the germline V gene (reference sequence). The CDR3 length is 14 residues. The germline V and J ends were trimmed by 6 bases and 4 bases, with 13 bases remaining between them.

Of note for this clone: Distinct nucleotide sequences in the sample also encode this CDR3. The CDR3 loop is CASSLHYGYTF. As DNA, the CDR3 is TGTGCCAGCAGTTTGCACTATGGCTACACCTTC. J is TRBJ1-2 and V is TRBV28; D is ambiguous. The CDR3 has 11 residues. V lost 3 bases and J 3 bases, leaving 2 bases between the germline ends. Germline CDR1 and CDR2: MDHEN and SYDVKM.

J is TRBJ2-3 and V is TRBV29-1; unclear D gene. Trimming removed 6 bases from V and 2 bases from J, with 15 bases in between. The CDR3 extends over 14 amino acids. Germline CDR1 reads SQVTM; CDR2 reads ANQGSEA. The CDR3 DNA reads TGCAGCGTCCCGAGGTCCAAAGACACAGATACGCAGTATTTT. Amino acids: CSVPRSKDTDTQYF.

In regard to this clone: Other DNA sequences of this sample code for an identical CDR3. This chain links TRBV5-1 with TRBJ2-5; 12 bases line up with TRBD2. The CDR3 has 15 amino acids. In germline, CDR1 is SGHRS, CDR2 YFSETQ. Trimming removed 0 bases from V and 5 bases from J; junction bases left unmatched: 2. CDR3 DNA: TGCGCCAGCAGCTTGGGGCTAGCGGGAGGGGAGACCCAGTACTTC. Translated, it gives CASSLGLAGGETQYF.